The text below deals with one T cell receptor beta chain. This CDR3 is built from 22 residues. V dropped 3 bases and J dropped 0 bases, with 33 bases sitting between them. The sample comes from a study of T cells in Graves' hyperthyroidism and ophthalmopathy. Amplification of TCR beta CDR3 regions was performed using RNA transcripts as template. TCR CDR3 regions were first amplified by RT-PCR with HTBI primers. Each CDR3 protein is one row after TCRdb ran MiXCR on the multiplex PCR reads. The repertoire includes approximately 530,000 distinct CDR3 sequences, 16% of them detected once, and about 17% sits in the top ten.

Sequencing was performed on blood. V is TRBV12-3 or TRBV12-4 and J is TRBJ2-7; the D gene is possibly TRBD2 (6 bases). This sequence was found in a woman younger than 35 with Graves' hyperthyroidism. Written as DNA, the CDR3 is TGTGCCAGCAGTTTCGGGAGTTCTCCCCTGCAGGCTCGGGCCTCTTTCTCCTACGAGCAGTACTTC. This encodes CASSFGSSPLQARASFSYEQYF.